The 2 T cell receptor beta chains reported below all come from one sample, sequenced in a study of shared clonotypes between healthy human individuals. Positive CCR7 selection of CD45RO-negative cells yielded the naive CD8 cells, and terminally differentiated effector memory CD45RA+ cells were excluded. Sequencing was performed with immunoSEQ multiplex PCR; in TCRdb, only in-frame clones are kept and a portion is missing. The repertoire includes around 1.9 million clones, about 92% of them detected once, and approximately 1.7% sits in the top ten. The sample taken for sequencing was naive CD8+ T cells from PBMCs. The receptors stem from a man between 18 and 29 years old in good health. Some clones in this sample may be carry-over from other donors' samples.

This clone came up a few times. The V call is TRBV6-1, the J call TRBJ1-1, with a tentative D call TRBD1 (5 bases). The CDR3 covers 14 residues. V was clipped by 6 bases and J by 4 bases, with 15 bases between them. The V gene's germline CDR1 is MNHNS and CDR2 SASEGT. The DNA of the CDR3 is TGTGCCAGCAGGACGCGGGGGTTATCCACTGAAGCTTTCTTT. Its translation is CASRTRGLSTEAFF.

J is TRBJ2-7 and V is TRBV7-8, with D perhaps given as TRBD1 or TRBD2 (5 bases each). This CDR3 has 12 residues. With 2 bases removed from V and 7 bases from J, the gap between germline ends came to 9 bases. Per germline, CDR1 SGHVS and CDR2 FQNEAQ. The DNA of the CDR3 is TGTGCCAGCAGCTTACGGGGCTTGGAGCAGTACTTC. This codes for CASSLRGLEQYF.